What follows are 31 T cell receptor beta chains derived from one specimen sequenced in a study of T cell repertoires in cytomegalovirus infection. These TCRs' antigens remain unknown. Using its own MiXCR run on the reads, TCRdb lists one record per CDR3 protein. The sample lists about 900,000 distinct CDR3 sequences, roughly 30% seen once, with 11% to 15% in the top ten. The sequencing used cultured CD8+ T cells from PBMCs, collected from culture after CMV antigen stimulation. The source is a human donor in good health (CMV status not recorded). Some clones in this sample may be carry-over from other donors' samples.

The chain links TRBV7-6 to TRBJ2-5; no reliable D call. CDR3 size: 13 residues. Trimming pared 1 base from V and 7 bases from J, leaving 10 bases between. Germline V gene data show CDR1 as SGHVS and CDR2 as FNYEAQ. This CDR3 reads CASSLVQERTQYF. As DNA, the CDR3 is TGTGCCAGCAGCTTAGTTCAGGAGAGGACCCAGTACTTC.

In its sample, this clonotype was seen a few times. The chain has TRBV2 and TRBJ1-2; no reliable D call. The V end lost 4 bases, the J end lost 2 bases, and 8 bases lay between the germline ends. Germline CDR1 SNHLY, CDR2 FYNNEI. CDR3 size: 13 residues. In DNA form, the CDR3 reads TGTGCCAGCAGTGGATTAGGGAACTATGGCTACACCTTC. Translated: CASSGLGNYGYTF.

This chain links TRBV2 with TRBJ2-6; possible D gene TRBD2, 6 bases. Germline CDR1 SNHLY, CDR2 FYNNEI. The CDR3 contains 19 residues. V was shortened by 3 bases and J by 0 bases, with 18 bases between the two germline ends. CDR3 in DNA: TGTGCCAGCAGTGATTTAAGGGACTGGCCGAACTCTGGGGCCAACGTCCTGACTTTC. Translating it yields CASSDLRDWPNSGANVLTF.

The rearrangement links TRBV7-6 to TRBJ1-4, with D uncertain. V shed 2 bases and J shed 6 bases, with 13 bases lying between them. From germline, CDR1 is SGHVS and CDR2 FNYEAQ. The CDR3 is 15 residues long. Written as DNA, the CDR3 is TGTGCCAGCAGCTTACGGGGTCCCCGGGATGAAAAACTGTTTTTT. Protein: CASSLRGPRDEKLFF.

The sample holds a few counts of this clonotype. The rearrangement uses TRBV20-1 and TRBJ2-5; TRBD2 agrees at 12 bases. This CDR3 is built from 16 residues. Germline lookup yields CDR1 DFQATT and CDR2 SNEGSKA (reference sequence). After removal of 5 bases from V and 4 bases from J, the junction contained 11 bases not matched to a gene. CDR3: CSAWTSGELQGETQYF. The DNA of the CDR3 is TGCAGTGCTTGGACTAGCGGGGAACTCCAGGGAGAGACCCAGTACTTC.

This clonotype appeared a few times. V is TRBV20-1 and J is TRBJ1-1, with a weak D call TRBD1 (6 bases). CDR1 is DFQATT and CDR2 is SNEGSKA in the germline V gene (reference sequence). The CDR3 loop spans 16 amino acids. V gave up 0 bases and J gave up 0 bases, with 14 bases separating them. The CDR3 DNA is TGCAGTGCTAGAGATAAACAGACAGGCATGAACACTGAAGCTTTCTTT. It yields the protein CSARDKQTGMNTEAFF.

Only a few counts were recorded for this clonotype. The rearrangement uses TRBV27 and TRBJ2-2; 10 bases agree with TRBD2. CDR1 is MNHEY, CDR2 SMNVEV, per germline (reference sequence). This CDR3 is 18 amino acids long. With 1 base clipped from V and 3 bases from J, the junction kept 8 bases outside the gene matches. This chain's CDR3 is CASSLYLAGEWDTGELFF. CDR3 sequence (DNA): TGTGCCAGCAGTTTATACCTAGCGGGGGAGTGGGACACCGGGGAGCTGTTTTTT.

The chain joins TRBV27 to TRBJ1-2; TRBD1 is a possible D gene (6 bases). This CDR3 has 17 residues. V was cut by 2 bases and J by 0 bases, with 16 bases left in between. CDR1 and CDR2 (germline): MNHEY, SMNVEV (reference sequence). The CDR3 region is CASSLAVVRGSNYGYTF. The CDR3 DNA is TGTGCCAGCAGTTTAGCCGTCGTCAGGGGCTCTAACTATGGCTACACCTTC.

The V call is TRBV20-1, the J call TRBJ1-2; no clear D gene. Germline CDR1 and CDR2: DFQATT and SNEGSKA (reference sequence). The CDR3 is 11 amino acids. V was shortened by 6 bases and J by 4 bases, with 9 bases between the two germline ends. The CDR3 DNA reads TGCAGTGCCTTGGCAGGCTATGGCTACACCTTC. Protein sequence: CSALAGYGYTF.

This clonotype was recorded only once. The gene calls are TRBV20-1 and TRBJ1-1, with a possible D match to TRBD1 (6 bases). Germline V gene data show CDR1 as DFQATT and CDR2 as SNEGSKA (reference sequence). The CDR3 contains 13 residues. Deletions cut 6 bases from V and 6 bases from J, with 17 bases between. CDR3 sequence (DNA): TGCAGTGCAGGGGGGGGCAAAAGGGCTGAAGCTTTCTTT. Amino acids: CSAGGGKRAEAFF.

The V and J genes are TRBV19 and TRBJ2-7; D is uncertain. CDR3 length equals 16 residues. Germline CDR1 is LNHDA and CDR2 is SQIVND (reference sequence). V lost 5 bases and J lost 1, with 18 bases in between. The CDR3 DNA sequence: TGTGCCAGTAGTCGCCTTGGCTATCAAAGGTCCTACGAGCAGTACTTC. The encoded protein is CASSRLGYQRSYEQYF.

The V gene is TRBV12-3 or TRBV12-4, the J gene TRBJ1-6; 8 bases map to TRBD1. V shed 4 bases, J shed 2 bases, and the junction held 4 bases outside the gene matches. This CDR3 region has 16 residues. CDR3 in amino acids: CASSSGQGAYNSPLHF. As DNA, the CDR3 is TGTGCCAGCAGTTCAGGACAGGGAGCCTATAATTCACCCCTCCACTTT.

This clonotype was counted at least ten times. The chain employs TRBV7-8 and TRBJ1-2; no reliable D call. From germline, CDR1 is SGHVS and CDR2 FQNEAQ. The CDR3 covers 15 residues. V was shortened by 1 base and J by 8 bases, with 17 bases between the two germline ends. CDR3 protein: CASSLGDEEWEGYTF. The CDR3, as DNA: TGTGCCAGCAGCTTAGGAGACGAGGAATGGGAAGGCTACACCTTC.

The CDR3 DNA reads TGTGCCATCAAGGAGGGGGGAATTCAAGAGACCCAGTACTTC. Amino acids: CAIKEGGIQETQYF. The gene calls are TRBV10-3 and TRBJ2-5, with D perhaps matching TRBD1 or TRBD2 (6 bases each). The ends were cut back, 7 bases at V and 2 bases at J, with 14 bases in the middle. The CDR3 runs to 14 residues. Germline V gene lookup returns CDR1 ENHRY and CDR2 SYGVKD.

The rearrangement joins TRBV5-1 to TRBJ2-2; D is ambiguous. The germline V and J ends were trimmed by 6 bases and 7 bases, with 10 bases remaining between them. The CDR3 extends over 12 amino acids. In germline, CDR1 is SGHRS, CDR2 YFSETQ. CDR3 bases: TGCGCCAGCACCGGGCGGATCGGGGAGCTGTTTTTT. Translating it yields CASTGRIGELFF.

A few counts support this clonotype. The genes are TRBV29-1 and TRBJ1-2; D not certain. Germline values: CDR1 SQVTM, CDR2 ANQGSEA. The V end lost 3 bases, the J end lost 8 bases, and 10 bases lay between the germline ends. The CDR3 runs to 11 residues. The CDR3 nucleotides are TGCAGCGTTGAGAGGGTGCGGGGCTACACCTTC. This codes for CSVERVRGYTF.

This clonotype was seen repeatedly, ten times or more. The chain combines TRBV19 with TRBJ2-7; D call uncertain. V was pared by 4 bases and J by 5 bases, with 9 bases between. Germline CDR1 LNHDA, CDR2 SQIVND (reference sequence). This CDR3 is built from 12 residues. The CDR3 nucleotides read TGTGCCAGTAGTACTCGACTCAACGAGCAGTACTTC. Its protein is CASSTRLNEQYF.

This clonotype appeared once. This chain links TRBV6-2 or TRBV6-3 with TRBJ1-1; the D is unclear. Trimming removed 1 base from V and 4 bases from J, with 7 bases in between. Germline V gene lookup returns CDR1 MNHEY and CDR2 SVGEGT. The CDR3 totals 13 residues. This CDR3 is CASSYWQSTEAFF. The CDR3, as DNA: TGTGCCAGCAGTTACTGGCAGAGCACTGAAGCTTTCTTT.

This clonotype showed up just a few times. This chain joins TRBV19 and TRBJ2-1; 13 positions match TRBD2. Germline lookup yields CDR1 LNHDA and CDR2 SQIVND (reference sequence). The ends lost 5 bases at V and 4 bases at J; junction bases unmatched: 2. The CDR3 is 15 residues long. The CDR3 is CASSEGLAGYNEQFF. The CDR3 DNA reads TGTGCCAGTAGTGAGGGACTAGCGGGGTACAATGAGCAGTTCTTC.

This clonotype turned up a few times. The chain employs TRBV28 and TRBJ1-2; D is unresolved. V was trimmed by 2 bases and J by 4 bases, leaving 8 bases between them. CDR3 length: 13 residues. Germline V lookup: CDR1 MDHEN, CDR2 SYDVKM. This CDR3 reads CASSLTAIYGYTF. CDR3 bases: TGTGCCAGCAGTTTAACGGCGATCTATGGCTACACCTTC.

This clonotype was detected only a few times. This rearrangement joins TRBV2 to TRBJ1-1; TRBD1 matches at 7 bases. Germline assignment: CDR1 SNHLY and CDR2 FYNNEI. The CDR3 consists of 16 residues. The V segment lost 6 bases and the J segment 0 bases; nucleotides outside the gene matches: 10. DNA of the CDR3: TGTGCCAGCAGGGGGACCGGGACAGTACTGAACACTGAAGCTTTCTTT. As protein: CASRGTGTVLNTEAFF.

This clonotype has a count of ten or more. The CDR3 reads CASSLVGQGNGYTF. CDR3 sequence (DNA): TGTGCCAGCAGCTTAGTGGGACAGGGGAATGGCTACACCTTC. The genes are TRBV7-2 and TRBJ1-2; the match to TRBD1 covers 10 bases. The CDR3 runs 14 residues. Trimming at V came to 1 base and at J to 6 bases, leaving 2 bases not matched to a gene. Germline values: CDR1 SGHTA, CDR2 FQGNSA.

The chain combines TRBV20-1 with TRBJ2-7; no clear D gene. V lost 1 base and J 0 bases, leaving 10 bases between the germline ends. CDR1 DFQATT and CDR2 SNEGSKA come from the germline V gene (reference sequence). CDR3 length: 14 amino acids. The CDR3 coding sequence is TGCAGTGCTAGAGGGCAGACGAGCTCCTACGAGCAGTACTTC. Translating gives CSARGQTSSYEQYF.

This clonotype was detected once. The rearrangement links TRBV10-3 to TRBJ1-1; D unclear. Trimming stripped 0 bases from V and 6 bases from J, with 11 bases between. The germline V gene has CDR1 ENHRY and CDR2 SYGVKD. This CDR3 is built from 14 residues. CDR3 amino acids: CAISESMSGPEAFF. CDR3 nucleotides: TGTGCCATCAGTGAGTCGATGTCAGGCCCTGAAGCTTTCTTT.

The chain uses TRBV19 and TRBJ2-5, with 7 bases lining up with TRBD1. Germline lookup yields CDR1 LNHDA and CDR2 SQIVND (reference sequence). The length of the CDR3 is 15 residues. Trimming took 11 bases from V and 1 from J; bases not matched to a gene: 13. CDR3 nucleotide sequence: TGTGCCGGATGTTCGGGACAGCTCTTCCAAGAGACCCAGTACTTC. It encodes CAGCSGQLFQETQYF. Filled out from reference TRBV19 and TRBJ2-5, the complete variable domain reads DGGITQSPKYLFRKEGQNVTLSCEQNLNHDAMYWYRQDPGQGLRLIYYSQIVNDFQKGDIAEGYSVSREKKESFPLTVTSAQKNPTAFYLCAGCSGQLFQETQYFGPGTRLLVL.

This clonotype was recorded a few times. The CDR3, as DNA: TGTGCCAGCTCCCCAGGGATGCGGGAGACCCAGTACTTC. Its protein is CASSPGMRETQYF. V usage is TRBV6-6 and J usage is TRBJ2-5, with D perhaps TRBD1 (5 bases). Between the trimmed V and J ends, which lost 8 bases and 5 bases, there was a span of 15 bases. The V gene's germline CDR1 is MNHNY and CDR2 SVGAGI (reference sequence). This CDR3 is 13 amino acids long.

This chain joins TRBV6-1 and TRBJ2-1; 8 bases fit TRBD2. Trimming at V came to 2 bases and at J to 10 bases, leaving 7 bases not matched to a gene. The length of the CDR3 is 14 residues. Germline-derived CDR1 and CDR2 are MNHNS and SASEGT. The CDR3 DNA reads TGTGCCAGCAGTGAACGCCGGGGGGGCTCGGAGCAGTTCTTC. Its translation: CASSERRGGSEQFF.

A word on this clonotype: A read error is possible here, since a much larger clone lies one base away. The chain uses TRBV7-6 and TRBJ2-7; D is uncertain. CDR1 and CDR2 (germline): SGHVS, FNYEAQ. This CDR3 is built from 13 residues. For the CDR3, the DNA is TGTGTCAGCAGCTTGGGCCCCTCCTACGAGCAGTACGTC. Translating it yields CVSSLGPSYEQYV.

The chain carries TRBV7-6 and TRBJ2-3; a weak D match, TRBD2 (5 bases). V lost 2 bases to trimming and J lost 1 base, with 13 bases between them. This CDR3 contains 16 residues. Germline CDR1 and CDR2: SGHVS and FNYEAQ. The CDR3 loop reads CASSLPTGSGTDTQYF. The CDR3 bases are TGTGCCAGCAGCTTACCCACGGGGTCGGGCACAGATACGCAGTATTTT.

The table lists this clonotype with a count of one. V and J are TRBV14 and TRBJ1-2, with D possibly being TRBD1 (5 bases). Trimming took off 3 bases at V and 2 bases at J, with 16 bases between the two ends. CDR3 length: 16 residues. CDR1 is SGHDN and CDR2 is FVKESK in the germline V gene. CDR3 protein: CASSHLGGPHNYGYTF. For the CDR3, the DNA is TGTGCCAGCAGCCACCTTGGGGGTCCCCACAACTATGGCTACACCTTC.

This clonotype was detected a few times. The chain carries TRBV6-1 and TRBJ2-1; TRBD2 matches 8 bases. The length of the CDR3 is 14 residues. The J segment lost 8 bases and the V segment lost 9 bases, leaving 12 bases of the junction unmatched. Germline V gives CDR1 MNHNS, CDR2 SASEGT. The CDR3 reads CASTPSGGHHEQFF. CDR3 bases: TGTGCCAGTACCCCGTCGGGGGGGCACCATGAGCAGTTCTTC.